The rows below give T cell receptor beta chains drawn from one sample of a study of shared clonotypes between healthy human individuals. Sequencing used immunoSEQ multiplex PCR; TCRdb keeps in-frame clones, though not all of them. The sample has about 690,000 clones, around 90% seen once. Source material: memory CD8+ T cells from PBMCs. These receptor sequences come from a young man in good health. Some clones in this sample may be carry-over from other donors' samples. Both conserved end residues are part of each CDR3. D genes are given only for firm matches. Clone size is shown for a subset of rows, as once, few, many or a class of expanded clone.

v_gene,d_gene,abundance,j_gene,CDR3aa,CDR3nt
TRBV13,NA,NA,TRBJ2-2,CASSSDIEGTGELFF,TGTGCCAGCAGCTCTGATATCGAGGGGACCGGGGAGCTGTTTTTT
TRBV28,NA,NA,TRBJ2-3,CASSSSQDTQYF,TGTGCCAGCAGTTCGAGCCAAGATACGCAGTATTTT
TRBV28,TRBD2,NA,TRBJ2-1,CASSLWLAGHNEQFF,TGTGCCAGCAGTTTATGGCTAGCGGGGCACAATGAGCAGTTCTTC
TRBV5-1,TRBD1,NA,TRBJ2-7,CASSIGTGTDYEQYF,TGCGCCAGCAGCATCGGGACAGGGACGGACTACGAGCAGTACTTC
TRBV9,TRBD1,once,TRBJ2-5,CASSVAGGLGETQYF,TGTGCCAGCAGCGTAGCAGGGGGCTTGGGGGAGACCCAGTACTTC
TRBV28,NA,NA,TRBJ1-1,CASEEPGLNTEAFF,TGTGCCAGCGAGGAGCCGGGACTGAACACTGAAGCTTTCTTT
TRBV10-3,NA,NA,TRBJ2-6,CAISEYQAGANVLTF,TGTGCCATCAGTGAGTATCAGGCTGGGGCCAACGTCCTGACTTTC
TRBV6-1,NA,once,TRBJ1-2,CASSEADHGGYGYTF,TGTGCCAGCAGTGAAGCGGATCACGGTGGGTATGGCTACACCTTC
TRBV6-5,NA,NA,TRBJ1-3,CASSENTIYF,TGTGCCAGCAGTGAAAACACCATATATTTT
TRBV5-4,NA,NA,TRBJ1-1,CASRKWGELTEAFF,TGTGCCAGCAGAAAATGGGGGGAACTCACTGAAGCTTTCTTT
TRBV15,NA,NA,TRBJ2-7,CATSRGGEQYF,TGTGCCACCAGCAGAGGGGGGGAGCAGTACTTC
TRBV5-4,TRBD2,NA,TRBJ2-5,CASSSLAGAETQYF,TGTGCCAGCAGCTCACTAGCGGGAGCTGAGACCCAGTACTTC